The clone carrying this T cell receptor (beta chain) appeared many times. The sample comes from a study of CD8 T cells in ankylosing spondylitis. The authors made TCR beta libraries by quantitative 5'-RACE with molecular barcodes. TCRdb called the 5' RACE reads again in MiXCR, with one record for every CDR3 protein. The sample holds 130,000 or so distinct CDR3 sequences, approximately 6.8% seen once. CDR3 length: 16 amino acids. Material for sequencing was blood, either unsorted or a sorted T cell fraction (not recorded which). J is TRBJ2-5 and V is TRBV21-1; the D call TRBD1 from the table was never checked on the DNA. TRBV21-1 is assigned pseudogene status. The TCR originated in a male donor with ankylosing spondylitis or in good health (not recorded which). In DNA, the CDR3 is TGTGCCAGCAGCAGCCCATGGAGGGGGTGTGGAGAGACCCAGTACTTC. Translating gives CASSSPWRGCGETQYF.